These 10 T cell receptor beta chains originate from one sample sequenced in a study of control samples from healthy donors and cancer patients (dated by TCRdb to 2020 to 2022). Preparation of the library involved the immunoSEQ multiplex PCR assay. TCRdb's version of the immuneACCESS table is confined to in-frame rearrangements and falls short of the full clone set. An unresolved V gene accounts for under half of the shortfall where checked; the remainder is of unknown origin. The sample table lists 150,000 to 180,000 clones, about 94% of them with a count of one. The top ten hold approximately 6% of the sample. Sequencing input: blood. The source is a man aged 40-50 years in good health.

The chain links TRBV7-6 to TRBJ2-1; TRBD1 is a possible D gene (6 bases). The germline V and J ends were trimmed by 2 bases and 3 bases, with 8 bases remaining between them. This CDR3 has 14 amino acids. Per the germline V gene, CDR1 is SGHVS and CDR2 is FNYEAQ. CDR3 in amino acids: CASSLRDNYNEQFF. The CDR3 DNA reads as TGTGCCAGCAGCTTAAGGGACAACTACAATGAGCAGTTCTTC.

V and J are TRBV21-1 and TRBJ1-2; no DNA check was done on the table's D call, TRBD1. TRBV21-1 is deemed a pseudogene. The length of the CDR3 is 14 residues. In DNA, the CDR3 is TGTGCCAGCAGCAAGCCCCACAGGGAATATGGCTACACCTTC. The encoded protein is CASSKPHREYGYTF.

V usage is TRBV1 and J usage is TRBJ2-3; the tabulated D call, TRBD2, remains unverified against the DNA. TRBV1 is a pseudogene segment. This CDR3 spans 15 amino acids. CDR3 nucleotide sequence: TGCACCAGCAGTCCCGCCCTAGGATACACAGATACGCAGTATTTT. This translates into CTSSPALGYTDTQYF.

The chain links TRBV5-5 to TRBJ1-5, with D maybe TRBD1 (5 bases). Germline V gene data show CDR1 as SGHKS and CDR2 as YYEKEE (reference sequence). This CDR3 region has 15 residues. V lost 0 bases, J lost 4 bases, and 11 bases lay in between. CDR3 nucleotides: TGTGCCAGCAGCTTGGAAATGCAGGGTAATCAGCCCCAGCATTTT. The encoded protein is CASSLEMQGNQPQHF.

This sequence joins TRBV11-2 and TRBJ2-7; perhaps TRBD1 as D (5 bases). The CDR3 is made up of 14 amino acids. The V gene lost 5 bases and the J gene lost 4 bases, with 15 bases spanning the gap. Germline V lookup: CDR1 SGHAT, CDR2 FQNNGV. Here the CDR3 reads CASSLLRGSYEQYF. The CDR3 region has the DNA TGTGCCAGCAGCCTCCTAAGGGGCTCGTACGAGCAGTACTTC. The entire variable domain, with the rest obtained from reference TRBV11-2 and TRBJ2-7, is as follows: EAGVAQSPRYKIIEKRQSVAFWCNPISGHATLYWYQQILGQGPKLLIQFQNNGVVDDSQLPKDRFSAERLKGVDSTLKIQPAKLEDSAVYLCASSLLRGSYEQYFGPGTRLTVT.

This CDR3 reads CSVEANPQGRGGGYTF. DNA for the CDR3: TGCAGCGTTGAAGCTAACCCCCAGGGGAGGGGTGGTGGCTACACCTTC. The genes are TRBV29-1 and TRBJ1-2; TRBD1 is a possible D gene (6 bases). The CDR3 covers 16 residues. The germline V gene has CDR1 SQVTM and CDR2 ANQGSEA. The V end was cut by 1 base, the J end by 7 bases, with 22 bases between.

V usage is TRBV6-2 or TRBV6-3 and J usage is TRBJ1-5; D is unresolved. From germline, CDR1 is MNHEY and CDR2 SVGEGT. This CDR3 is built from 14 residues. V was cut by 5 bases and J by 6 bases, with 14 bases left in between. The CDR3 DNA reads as TGTGCCAGCAGTCCCCGGGCCCCTGGTCAGCCCCAGCATTTT. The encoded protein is CASSPRAPGQPQHF.

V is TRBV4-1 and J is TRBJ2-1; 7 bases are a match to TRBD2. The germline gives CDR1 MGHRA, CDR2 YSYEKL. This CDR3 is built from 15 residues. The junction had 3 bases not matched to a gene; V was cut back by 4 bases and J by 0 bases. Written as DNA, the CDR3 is TGCGCCAGCAGCCTACGACTAGCCTCCTACAATGAGCAGTTCTTC. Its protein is CASSLRLASYNEQFF.

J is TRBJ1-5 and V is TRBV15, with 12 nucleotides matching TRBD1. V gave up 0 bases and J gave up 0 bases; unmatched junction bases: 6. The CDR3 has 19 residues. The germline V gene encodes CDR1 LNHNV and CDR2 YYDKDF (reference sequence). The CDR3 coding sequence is TGTGCCACCAGCAGAGACCCCGGGACAGGGGGCTATAGCAATCAGCCCCAGCATTTT. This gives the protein CATSRDPGTGGYSNQPQHF.

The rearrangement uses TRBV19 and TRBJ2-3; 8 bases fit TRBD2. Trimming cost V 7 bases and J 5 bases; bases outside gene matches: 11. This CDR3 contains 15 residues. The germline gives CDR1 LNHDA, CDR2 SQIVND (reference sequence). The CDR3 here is CASNPLAGGEDTQYF. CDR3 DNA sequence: TGTGCCAGTAACCCCCTGGCGGGGGGCGAAGATACGCAGTATTTT. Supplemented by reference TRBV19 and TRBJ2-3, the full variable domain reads DGGITQSPKYLFRKEGQNVTLSCEQNLNHDAMYWYRQDPGQGLRLIYYSQIVNDFQKGDIAEGYSVSREKKESFPLTVTSAQKNPTAFYLCASNPLAGGEDTQYFGPGTRLTVL.